Sequencing of this TCR beta chain was carried out in a study of human T cells and chemical hapten exposure. Looking at the study overall: From small differences in pooled library volume came most of the variation in per-sample TCR yields.

Time point in this sample: patch test 3, about 24 weeks after DPC sensitization. Treatment in this sample: therapeutic diphenylcyclopropenone sensitization with weekly scalp DPC. The authors' total RNA extraction used unfractionated whole blood. CDR1 and CDR2 from the germline V gene are LNHDA and SQIVND (reference sequence). Trimming cost V 9 bases and J 5 bases, with 13 bases left between them. The length of the CDR3 is 12 residues. Overall study results and limits: Following DPC sensitization, TCRs present above 1 in 1000 frequency showed no change.

Concerning this clonotype itself: No antigen is known for it.

As handled by the study authors: TCR counts had a median of about 92,000 per sample and spanned about 23,224 to 750,000. Each CDR3 protein gets one entry after TCRdb re-called the RACE reads with MiXCR. These V and J calls are TCRdb output, not the study's own analysis. In the table there are about 190,000 distinct CDR3 sequences, more than 20% of which are singletons. The TCR was taken from a woman aged 40 to 49 with alopecia areata. Some clones in this sample may be carry-over from other donors' samples. This chain links TRBV19 with TRBJ1-2; D possibly corresponds to TRBD1 (5 bases). This material consisted of whole blood, taken in connection with sensitization to the hapten diphenylcyclopropenone (DPC). The DNA of the CDR3 is TGTGCCAGCAGGGTCGAGGGTTATGGCTACACCTTC. Translated: CASRVEGYGYTF.